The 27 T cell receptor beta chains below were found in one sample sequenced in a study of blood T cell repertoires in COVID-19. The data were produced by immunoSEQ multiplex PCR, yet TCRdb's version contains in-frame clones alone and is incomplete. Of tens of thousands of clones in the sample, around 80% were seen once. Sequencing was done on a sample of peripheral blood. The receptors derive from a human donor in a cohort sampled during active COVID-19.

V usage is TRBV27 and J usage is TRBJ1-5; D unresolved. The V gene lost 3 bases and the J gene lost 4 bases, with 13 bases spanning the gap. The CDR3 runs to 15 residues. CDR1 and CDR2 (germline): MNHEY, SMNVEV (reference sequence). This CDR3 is CASSFGGLGNQPQHF. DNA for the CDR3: TGTGCCAGCAGTTTCGGCGGCCTTGGGAATCAGCCCCAGCATTTT.

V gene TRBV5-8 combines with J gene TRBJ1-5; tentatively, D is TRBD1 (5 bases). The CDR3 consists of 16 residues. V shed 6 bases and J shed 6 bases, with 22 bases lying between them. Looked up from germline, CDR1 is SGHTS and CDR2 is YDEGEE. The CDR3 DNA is TGTGCCAGCACCCGGATGGGTCGTGGGGCCTCTCAGCCCCAGCATTTT. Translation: CASTRMGRGASQPQHF. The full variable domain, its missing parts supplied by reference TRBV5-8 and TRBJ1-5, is EAGVTQSPTHLIKTRGQQATLRCSPISGHTSVYWYQQALGLGLQFLLWYDEGEERNRGNFPPRFSGRQFPNYSSELNVNALELEDSALYLCASTRMGRGASQPQHFGDGTRLSIL.

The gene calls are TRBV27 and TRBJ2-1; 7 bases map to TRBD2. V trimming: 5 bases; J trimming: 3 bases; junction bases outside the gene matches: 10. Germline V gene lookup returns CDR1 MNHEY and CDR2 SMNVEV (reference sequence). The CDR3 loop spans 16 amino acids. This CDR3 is CASSLAWRELYNEQFF. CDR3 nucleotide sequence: TGTGCCAGCAGTCTCGCGTGGCGGGAGCTCTACAATGAGCAGTTCTTC.

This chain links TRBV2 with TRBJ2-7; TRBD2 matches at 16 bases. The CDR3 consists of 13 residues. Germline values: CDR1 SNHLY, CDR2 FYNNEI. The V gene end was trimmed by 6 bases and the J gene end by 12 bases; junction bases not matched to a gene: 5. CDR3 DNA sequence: TGTGCCAGCAGGGGACTAGCGGGAGGGCCCCCGTACTTC. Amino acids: CASRGLAGGPPYF. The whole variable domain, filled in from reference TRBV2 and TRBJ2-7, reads EPEVTQTPSHQVTQMGQEVILRCVPISNHLYFYWYRQILGQKVEFLVSFYNNEISEKSEIFDDQFSVERPDGSNFTLKIRSTKLEDSAMYFCASRGLAGGPPYFGPGTRLTVT.

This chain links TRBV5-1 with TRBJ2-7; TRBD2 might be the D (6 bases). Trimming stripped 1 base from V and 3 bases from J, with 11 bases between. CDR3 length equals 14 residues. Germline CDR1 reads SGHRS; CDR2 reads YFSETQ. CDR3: CASSLRGGYYEQYF. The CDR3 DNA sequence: TGCGCCAGCAGCTTGAGGGGAGGCTACTACGAGCAGTACTTC.

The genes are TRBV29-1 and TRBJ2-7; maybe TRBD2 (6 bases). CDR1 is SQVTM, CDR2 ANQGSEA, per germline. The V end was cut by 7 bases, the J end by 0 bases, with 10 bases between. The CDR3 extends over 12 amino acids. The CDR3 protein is CSASGVSYEQYF. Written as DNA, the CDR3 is TGCAGCGCGTCGGGGGTCTCCTACGAGCAGTACTTC.

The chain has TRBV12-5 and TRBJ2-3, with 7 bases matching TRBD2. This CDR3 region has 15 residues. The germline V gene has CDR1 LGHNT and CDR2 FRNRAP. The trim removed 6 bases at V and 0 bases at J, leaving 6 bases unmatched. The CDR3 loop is CASGPGTTSTDTQYF. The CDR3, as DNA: TGTGCTAGTGGACCCGGGACTACCAGCACAGATACGCAGTATTTT.

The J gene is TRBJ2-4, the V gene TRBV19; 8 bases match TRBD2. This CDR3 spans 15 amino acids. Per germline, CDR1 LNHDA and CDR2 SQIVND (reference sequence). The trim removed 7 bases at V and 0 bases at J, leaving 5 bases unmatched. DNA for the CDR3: TGTGCCAGTATTGACGGGGGGGCAGCCAAAAACATTCAGTACTTC. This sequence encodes CASIDGGAAKNIQYF.

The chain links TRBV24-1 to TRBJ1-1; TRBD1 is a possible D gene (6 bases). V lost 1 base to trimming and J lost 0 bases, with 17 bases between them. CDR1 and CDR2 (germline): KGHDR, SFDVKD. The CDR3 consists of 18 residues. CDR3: CATSDFPPTGNMNTEAFF. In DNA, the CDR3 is TGTGCCACCAGTGATTTCCCCCCGACAGGTAACATGAACACTGAAGCTTTCTTT.

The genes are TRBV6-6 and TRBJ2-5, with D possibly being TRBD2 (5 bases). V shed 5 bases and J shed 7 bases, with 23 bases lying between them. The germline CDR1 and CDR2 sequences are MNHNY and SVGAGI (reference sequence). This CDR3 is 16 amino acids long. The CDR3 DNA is TGTGCCAGCAGTCCTCCGACGGGGATAAAGATAGTGACCCAGTACTTC. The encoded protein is CASSPPTGIKIVTQYF.

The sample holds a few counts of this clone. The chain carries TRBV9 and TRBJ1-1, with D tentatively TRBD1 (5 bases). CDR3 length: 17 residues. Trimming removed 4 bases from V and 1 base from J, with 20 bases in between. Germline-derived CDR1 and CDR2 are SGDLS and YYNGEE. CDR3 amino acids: CASSSPRGGTRNTEAFF. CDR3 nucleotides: TGTGCCAGCAGCTCCCCCCGGGGAGGGACGAGGAACACTGAAGCTTTCTTT.

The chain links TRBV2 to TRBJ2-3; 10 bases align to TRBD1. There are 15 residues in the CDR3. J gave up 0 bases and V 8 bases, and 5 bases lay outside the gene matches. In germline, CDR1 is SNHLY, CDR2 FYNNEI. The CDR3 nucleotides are TGTGCCAGCGGAAGACAGGGGGCCAGCACAGATACGCAGTATTTT. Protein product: CASGRQGASTDTQYF.

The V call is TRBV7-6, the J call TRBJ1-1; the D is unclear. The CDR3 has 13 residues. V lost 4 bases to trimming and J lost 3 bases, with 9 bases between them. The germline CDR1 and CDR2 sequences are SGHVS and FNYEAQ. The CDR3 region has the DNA TGTGCCAGCAGCTCCCTCCAGGACACTGAAGCTTTCTTT. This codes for CASSSLQDTEAFF.

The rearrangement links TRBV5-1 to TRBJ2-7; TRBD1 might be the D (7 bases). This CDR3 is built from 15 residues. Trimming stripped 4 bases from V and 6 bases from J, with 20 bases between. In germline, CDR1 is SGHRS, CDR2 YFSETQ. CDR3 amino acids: CASSPSTGWRVEQYF. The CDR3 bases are TGCGCCAGCAGCCCCTCGACAGGGTGGAGGGTCGAGCAGTACTTC.

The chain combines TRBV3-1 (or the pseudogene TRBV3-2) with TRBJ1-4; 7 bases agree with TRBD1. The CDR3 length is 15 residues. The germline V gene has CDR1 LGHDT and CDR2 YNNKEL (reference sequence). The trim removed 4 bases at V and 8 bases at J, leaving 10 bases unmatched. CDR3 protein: CASSPTAGGWEKLFF. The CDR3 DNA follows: TGTGCCAGCAGCCCCACTGCAGGGGGATGGGAAAAACTGTTTTTT.

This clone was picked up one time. The CDR3 reads CSAAGRETQYF. CDR3 coding DNA: TGCAGTGCAGCGGGCCGTGAGACCCAGTACTTC. This chain uses TRBV20-1 with TRBJ2-5; a weak D match, TRBD2 (6 bases). The length of the CDR3 is 11 residues. The ends were cut back, 6 bases at V and 5 bases at J, with 10 bases in the middle. Germline V gene data show CDR1 as DFQATT and CDR2 as SNEGSKA (reference sequence).

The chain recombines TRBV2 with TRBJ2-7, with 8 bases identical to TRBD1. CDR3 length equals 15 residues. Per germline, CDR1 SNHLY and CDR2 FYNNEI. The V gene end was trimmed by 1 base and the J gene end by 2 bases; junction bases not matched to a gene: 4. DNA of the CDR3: TGTGCCAGCAGTGAAGGGCAGGGGGCGACCTACGAGCAGTACTTC. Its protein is CASSEGQGATYEQYF.

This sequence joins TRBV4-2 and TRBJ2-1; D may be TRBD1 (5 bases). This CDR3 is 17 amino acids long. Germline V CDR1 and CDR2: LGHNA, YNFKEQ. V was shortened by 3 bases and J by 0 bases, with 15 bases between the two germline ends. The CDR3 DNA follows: TGTGCCAGCAGCCAGTCCGCAGGGATTGTCTCCTACAATGAGCAGTTCTTC. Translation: CASSQSAGIVSYNEQFF.

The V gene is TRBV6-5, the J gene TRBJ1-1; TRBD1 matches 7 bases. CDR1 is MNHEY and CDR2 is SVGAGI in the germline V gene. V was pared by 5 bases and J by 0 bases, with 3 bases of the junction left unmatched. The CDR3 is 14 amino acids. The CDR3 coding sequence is TGTGCCAGCAGTCTCAGGGGGGTGAACACTGAAGCTTTCTTT. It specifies CASSLRGVNTEAFF.

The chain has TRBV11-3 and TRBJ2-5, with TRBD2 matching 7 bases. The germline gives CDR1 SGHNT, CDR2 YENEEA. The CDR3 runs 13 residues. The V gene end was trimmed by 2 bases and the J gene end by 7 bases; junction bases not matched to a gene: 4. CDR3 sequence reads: CASSLRPGGTQYF. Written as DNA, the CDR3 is TGTGCCAGCAGCTTACGGCCGGGGGGGACCCAGTACTTC.

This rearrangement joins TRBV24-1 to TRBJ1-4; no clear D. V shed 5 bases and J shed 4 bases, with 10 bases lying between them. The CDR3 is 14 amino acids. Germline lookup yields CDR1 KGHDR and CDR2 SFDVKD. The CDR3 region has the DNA TGTGCCACCAGTGCCGGCGGCGATAATGAAAAACTGTTTTTT. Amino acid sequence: CATSAGGDNEKLFF.

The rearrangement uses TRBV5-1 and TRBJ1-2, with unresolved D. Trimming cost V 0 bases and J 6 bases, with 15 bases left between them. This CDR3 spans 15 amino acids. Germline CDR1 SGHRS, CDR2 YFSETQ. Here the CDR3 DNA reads TGCGCCAGCAGCTTGGACGGCACCCCTCAGGATGGCTACACCTTC. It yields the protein CASSLDGTPQDGYTF.

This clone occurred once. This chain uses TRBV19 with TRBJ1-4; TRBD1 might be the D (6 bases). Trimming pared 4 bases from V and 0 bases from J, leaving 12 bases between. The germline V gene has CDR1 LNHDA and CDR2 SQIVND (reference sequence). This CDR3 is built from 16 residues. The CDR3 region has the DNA TGTGCCAGTAGTAGGCCAGGGGTCGCAACTAATGAAAAACTGTTTTTT. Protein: CASSRPGVATNEKLFF. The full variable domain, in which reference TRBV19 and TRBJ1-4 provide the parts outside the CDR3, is DGGITQSPKYLFRKEGQNVTLSCEQNLNHDAMYWYRQDPGQGLRLIYYSQIVNDFQKGDIAEGYSVSREKKESFPLTVTSAQKNPTAFYLCASSRPGVATNEKLFFGSGTQLSVL.

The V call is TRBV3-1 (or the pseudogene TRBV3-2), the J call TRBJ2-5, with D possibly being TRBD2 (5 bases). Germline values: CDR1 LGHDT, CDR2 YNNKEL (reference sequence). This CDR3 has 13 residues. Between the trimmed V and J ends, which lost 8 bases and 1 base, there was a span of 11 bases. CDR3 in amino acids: CASRRSGQETQYF. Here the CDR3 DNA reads TGTGCCAGCCGGAGGAGCGGCCAAGAGACCCAGTACTTC.

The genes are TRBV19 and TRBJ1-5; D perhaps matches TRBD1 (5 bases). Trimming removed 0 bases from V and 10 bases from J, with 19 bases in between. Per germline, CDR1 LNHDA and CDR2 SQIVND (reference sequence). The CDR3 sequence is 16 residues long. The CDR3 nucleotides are TGTGCCAGTAGTATAGATCAGACGTGGGGGGTGCAACCCCAGCATTTT. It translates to CASSIDQTWGVQPQHF.

In DNA form, the CDR3 reads TGTGCCAGCAGCCCAAGCGGGAGGAGGTTTGATACGCAGTATTTT. Its protein product is CASSPSGRRFDTQYF. The chain couples TRBV7-2 to TRBJ2-3; TRBD2 aligns across 9 bases. V was clipped by 5 bases and J by 6 bases; unmatched bases: 9. CDR1 is SGHTA and CDR2 is FQGNSA in the germline V gene. There are 15 residues in the CDR3. The whole variable domain, filled in from reference TRBV7-2 and TRBJ2-3, reads GAGVSQSPSNKVTEKGKDVELRCDPISGHTALYWYRQSLGQGLEFLIYFQGNSAPDKSGLPSDRFSAERTGGSVSTLTIQRTQQEDSAVYLCASSPSGRRFDTQYFGPGTRLTVL.

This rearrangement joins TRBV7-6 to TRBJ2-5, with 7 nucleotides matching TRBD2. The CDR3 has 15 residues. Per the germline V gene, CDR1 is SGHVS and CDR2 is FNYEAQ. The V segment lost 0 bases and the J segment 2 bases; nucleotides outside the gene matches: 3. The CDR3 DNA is TGTGCCAGCAGCTTAGCAACGCGGGGGCAAGAGACCCAGTACTTC. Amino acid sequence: CASSLATRGQETQYF. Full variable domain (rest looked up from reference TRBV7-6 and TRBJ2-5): GAGVSQSPRYKVTKRGQDVALRCDPISGHVSLYWYRQALGQGPEFLTYFNYEAQQDKSGLPNDRFSAERPEGSISTLTIQRTEQRDSAMYRCASSLATRGQETQYFGPGTRLLVL.